What follows are 29 T cell receptor beta chains derived from one specimen sequenced in a study of OX40 agonist ivuxolimab in advanced cancers. The protocol was immunoSEQ multiplex PCR, while the TCRdb copy is restricted to in-frame clones and leaves out a portion. This table holds about 67,000 clones, approximately 80% found once. Sequencing was performed on CD4+ or CD8+ T cells sorted from blood, taken in a trial of the OX40 agonist ivuxolimab. The receptors shown here come from an adult with an advanced solid tumor such as melanoma, head and neck, liver or kidney cancer.

V is TRBV2 and J is TRBJ1-1; no firm D call. V shed 8 bases and J shed 0 bases, with 10 bases lying between them. Germline values: CDR1 SNHLY, CDR2 FYNNEI. The CDR3 runs to 13 residues. The chain's CDR3 is CASLGEVNTEAFF. CDR3 DNA: TGTGCCAGCCTTGGGGAAGTGAACACTGAAGCTTTCTTT.

V usage is TRBV6-5 and J usage is TRBJ2-7; 9 bases map to TRBD1. V was clipped by 5 bases and J by 0 bases; unmatched bases: 5. The CDR3 loop spans 15 amino acids. Germline values: CDR1 MNHEY, CDR2 SVGAGI. CDR3 protein: CASSRGTGNSYEQYF. In DNA form, the CDR3 reads TGTGCCAGCAGTAGGGGGACAGGGAACTCCTACGAGCAGTACTTC.

The chain employs TRBV5-4 and TRBJ2-1; 8 positions agree with TRBD1. This CDR3 contains 16 residues. Germline V gene lookup returns CDR1 SGHNT and CDR2 YYREEE (reference sequence). V lost 4 bases, J lost 5 bases, and 11 bases stayed unmatched. The CDR3 is CASSVGFRGLNNEQFF. The CDR3 DNA follows: TGTGCCAGCAGCGTTGGGTTCAGGGGGCTTAACAATGAGCAGTTCTTC.

This chain connects TRBV2 to TRBJ1-4, with 8 bases fitting TRBD1. Germline V gene data show CDR1 as SNHLY and CDR2 as FYNNEI. After removal of 6 bases from V and 4 bases from J, the junction contained 4 bases not matched to a gene. The CDR3 has 14 residues. CDR3 loop: CASSPDRVNEKLFF. Here the CDR3 DNA reads TGTGCCAGCAGCCCGGACAGGGTTAATGAAAAACTGTTTTTT.

This clone was counted between two and nine times. The rearrangement uses TRBV2 and TRBJ1-2, with D unresolved. This CDR3 comprises 10 residues. From germline, CDR1 is SNHLY and CDR2 FYNNEI. Trimming removed 4 bases at V and 4 bases at J, with 1 base between. The CDR3 coding sequence is TGTGCCAGCAGTGTCTATGGCTACACCTTC. Encoded protein: CASSVYGYTF.

This clone has just a few counts. V is TRBV19 and J is TRBJ1-2; 8 bases line up with TRBD1. The CDR3 spans 14 residues. From germline, CDR1 is LNHDA and CDR2 SQIVND (reference sequence). V shed 5 bases, J shed 8 bases, and the junction held 10 bases outside the gene matches. The DNA for the CDR3 is TGTGCCAGTAGTTCCGCGGACAGGGTGAGCGGCTACACCTTC. It yields the protein CASSSADRVSGYTF.

The chain joins TRBV28 to TRBJ1-1, with 9 bases that match TRBD1. Germline V gives CDR1 MDHEN, CDR2 SYDVKM. The CDR3 totals 16 residues. The ends lost 6 bases at V and 10 bases at J; junction bases unmatched: 18. The CDR3, as DNA: TGTGCCAGCAGCCCCACCGGGGACAGGGATGTCCGTGGAGCTTTCTTT. Amino acids: CASSPTGDRDVRGAFF.

The rearrangement uses TRBV7-2 and TRBJ2-3, with no clear D. V lost 1 base, J lost 0 bases, and 5 bases lay in between. The CDR3 runs to 14 residues. Germline CDR1 and CDR2: SGHTA and FQGNSA. The CDR3 loop reads CASSLVSSTDTQYF. CDR3 DNA sequence: TGTGCCAGCAGCTTAGTATCTAGCACAGATACGCAGTATTTT.

This clone was recorded only once. V and J are TRBV7-8 and TRBJ1-4, with a possible D match to TRBD1 (6 bases). The CDR3 extends over 15 amino acids. Germline V gene lookup returns CDR1 SGHVS and CDR2 FQNEAQ. The ends were cut back, 2 bases at V and 0 bases at J, with 7 bases in the middle. The CDR3 loop reads CASSLRGATNEKLFF. DNA for the CDR3: TGTGCCAGCAGCTTAAGGGGGGCAACTAATGAAAAACTGTTTTTT. The whole variable domain, filled in from reference TRBV7-8 and TRBJ1-4, reads GAGVSQSPRYKVAKRGQDVALRCDPISGHVSLFWYQQALGQGPEFLTYFQNEAQLDKSGLPSDRFFAERPEGSVSTLKIQRTQQEDSAVYLCASSLRGATNEKLFFGSGTQLSVL.

V is TRBV19 and J is TRBJ2-7; 8 bases map to TRBD2. The V gene's germline CDR1 is LNHDA and CDR2 SQIVND (reference sequence). This CDR3 region has 14 residues. The trim removed 2 bases at V and 6 bases at J, leaving 6 bases unmatched. CDR3 residues: CASSISRGGAEQYF. CDR3 sequence (DNA): TGTGCCAGTAGTATAAGTCGGGGGGGCGCCGAGCAGTACTTC.

The chain has TRBV5-6 and TRBJ2-7; TRBD2 matches 16 bases. From germline, CDR1 is SGHDT and CDR2 YYEEEE. J gave up 0 bases and V 4 bases, and 7 bases lay outside the gene matches. The CDR3 length is 18 residues. The CDR3 spells CASSPGLAGGPFSYEQYF. CDR3 in DNA: TGTGCCAGCAGCCCGGGACTAGCGGGAGGGCCTTTCTCCTACGAGCAGTACTTC.

This chain connects TRBV5-1 to TRBJ2-6; the D is unclear. Germline-derived CDR1 and CDR2 are SGHRS and YFSETQ. Trimming stripped 4 bases from V and 1 base from J, with 15 bases between. The CDR3 consists of 17 residues. CDR3 loop: CASSPLSQRSGANVLTF. The CDR3 DNA sequence: TGCGCCAGCAGCCCACTATCACAACGGTCTGGGGCCAACGTCCTGACTTTC.

V is TRBV5-1 and J is TRBJ2-5; D possibly matches TRBD1 or TRBD2 (6 bases each). This CDR3 region has 16 residues. The ends were cut back, 4 bases at V and 2 bases at J, with 18 bases in the middle. Germline CDR1 is SGHRS and CDR2 is YFSETQ. The CDR3 sequence is CASSPNSGARQETQYF. DNA of the CDR3: TGCGCCAGCAGCCCAAACTCGGGGGCGAGACAAGAGACCCAGTACTTC.

The V gene is TRBV7-9, the J gene TRBJ2-6; D uncertain. From germline, CDR1 is SEHNR and CDR2 FQNEAQ (reference sequence). Trimming cost V 5 bases and J 0 bases, with 11 bases left between them. The CDR3 covers 16 residues. This CDR3 reads CASSQGRSSGANVLTF. In nucleotides, the CDR3 is TGTGCCAGCAGCCAAGGTAGAAGCTCTGGGGCCAACGTCCTGACTTTC.

This rearrangement joins TRBV20-1 to TRBJ2-1; D is unclear. V lost 6 bases, J lost 7 bases, and 10 bases lay in between. This CDR3 is 11 amino acids long. CDR1 and CDR2 from the germline V gene are DFQATT and SNEGSKA (reference sequence). CDR3 residues: CSASSRNEQFF. CDR3 nucleotide sequence: TGCAGTGCCTCAAGTCGGAATGAGCAGTTCTTC.

The sample holds one count of this clone. V gene TRBV10-1 combines with J gene TRBJ2-3, with 14 bases fitting TRBD2. The germline V gene has CDR1 WNHNN and CDR2 SYGVQD (reference sequence). The length of the CDR3 is 18 residues. V dropped 7 bases and J dropped 3; count of bases not matched to a gene: 12. The CDR3 sequence: CASNPPTSGGAGTDTQYF. The DNA of the CDR3 is TGCGCCAGCAATCCCCCGACTAGCGGGGGGGCCGGGACAGATACGCAGTATTTT.

This clone was observed a single time. The V and J genes are TRBV27 and TRBJ2-7, with D possibly being TRBD2 (5 bases). The germline gives CDR1 MNHEY, CDR2 SMNVEV (reference sequence). The CDR3 has 13 amino acids. Trimming took 6 bases from V and 0 from J, leaving 9 bases between them. Here the CDR3 DNA reads TGTGCCAGCAGAAAAAGCGGCTCCTACGAGCAGTACTTC. Encoded protein: CASRKSGSYEQYF.

CDR3 coding DNA: TGTGCCAGCAGCTTGGGCAGGGGAGGCGAGCAGTACTTC. This codes for CASSLGRGGEQYF. The chain is built from TRBV5-6 and TRBJ2-7, with D possibly called TRBD1 or TRBD2 (6 bases each). Germline values: CDR1 SGHDT, CDR2 YYEEEE. V was pared by 0 bases and J by 6 bases, with 10 bases between. This CDR3 is 13 amino acids long.

The rearrangement joins TRBV19 to TRBJ1-4; perhaps TRBD1 as D (5 bases). CDR1 and CDR2 from the germline V gene are LNHDA and SQIVND (reference sequence). Trimming removed 5 bases from V and 4 bases from J, with 17 bases in between. The CDR3 spans 16 residues. CDR3 sequence (DNA): TGTGCCAGTAGTTCCCCACGGGACTCTATTAATGAAAAACTGTTTTTT. Translated, it gives CASSSPRDSINEKLFF.

The CDR3 protein is CASSQDLGTGDPRAFF. The CDR3 coding sequence is TGTGCCAGCAGCCAAGATTTGGGGACAGGGGATCCTCGAGCTTTCTTT. This chain uses TRBV4-2 with TRBJ1-1; 10 nucleotides agree with TRBD1. CDR3 size: 16 residues. V was clipped by 0 bases and J by 10 bases; unmatched bases: 11. The germline V gene encodes CDR1 LGHNA and CDR2 YNFKEQ.

The chain joins TRBV11-2 to TRBJ2-1; D gene uncertain. The CDR3 sequence is 15 residues long. Germline CDR1 SGHAT, CDR2 FQNNGV. Deletions cut 2 bases from V and 8 bases from J, with 16 bases between. CDR3 sequence (DNA): TGTGCCAGCAGCTTAATGATCGAGTCTGGCGATGAGCAGTTCTTC. The encoded protein is CASSLMIESGDEQFF.

The V call is TRBV7-3, the J call TRBJ2-1; 11 bases are a match to TRBD2. Losses at the gene ends were 4 bases for V and 8 bases for J; bases not matched to a gene: 16. Germline values: CDR1 SGHTA, CDR2 FQGTGA. The CDR3 spans 18 residues. CDR3 sequence: CASSSVGPAGTSGDEQFF. The CDR3 region has the DNA TGTGCCAGCAGCTCAGTAGGGCCGGCTGGGACTAGCGGCGATGAGCAGTTCTTC.

This clone has just a few counts. The V and J genes are TRBV5-6 and TRBJ2-7; perhaps TRBD1 as D (6 bases). The V and J ends lost 0 bases and 7 bases respectively, with 11 bases between them. The CDR3 spans 13 residues. Looked up from germline, CDR1 is SGHDT and CDR2 is YYEEEE. CDR3 nucleotide sequence: TGTGCCAGCAGCTTGGGTCTCAGGGGAGAGCAGTACGTC. This encodes CASSLGLRGEQYV.

This chain connects TRBV6-1 to TRBJ2-3; a possible D gene is TRBD1 (6 bases). This CDR3 spans 15 amino acids. Trimming pared 7 bases from V and 4 bases from J, leaving 18 bases between. Germline CDR1 reads MNHNS; CDR2 reads SASEGT. The CDR3 nucleotides read TGTGCCAGCACTGTGAAAGGGGGAGCGGCAGATACGCAGTATTTT. Translating it yields CASTVKGGAADTQYF.

The genes are TRBV7-3 and TRBJ2-2, with 9 bases identical to TRBD2. Trimming removed 1 base from V and 7 bases from J; junction bases left unmatched: 7. Germline CDR1 reads SGHTA; CDR2 reads FQGTGA. The CDR3 is 16 residues long. In DNA, the CDR3 is TGTGCCAGCAGCTTAAATTTTCTAGCGGGAAGCGGGGAGCTGTTTTTT. It translates to CASSLNFLAGSGELFF.

This clone was observed once. CDR3 sequence reads: CASSPSRTGVYEQYF. Here the CDR3 DNA reads TGTGCCAGCAGCCCCTCCCGGACAGGGGTGTACGAGCAGTACTTC. The chain has TRBV6-6 and TRBJ2-7, with 9 bases aligning to TRBD1. V dropped 6 bases and J dropped 4; count of bases not matched to a gene: 10. This CDR3 is built from 15 residues. The V gene's germline CDR1 is MNHNY and CDR2 SVGAGI (reference sequence).

The chain is built from TRBV30 and TRBJ1-2; unclear D gene. V gave up 2 bases and J gave up 4 bases, with 5 bases separating them. Looked up from germline, CDR1 is GTSNPN and CDR2 is SVGIG (reference sequence). This CDR3 contains 11 residues. The CDR3 loop is CAWSLGYGYTF. In DNA form, the CDR3 reads TGTGCCTGGAGTCTCGGCTATGGCTACACCTTC.

The chain's CDR3 is CASSLGDRGMPGELFF. DNA of the CDR3: TGTGCCAGCAGCTTAGGTGACAGGGGGATGCCCGGGGAGCTGTTTTTT. This sequence joins TRBV7-2 and TRBJ2-2; 9 nucleotides align to TRBD1. This CDR3 is built from 16 residues. V lost 1 base and J lost 6; bases outside the gene matches: 6. Germline V lookup: CDR1 SGHTA, CDR2 FQGNSA.

The gene calls are TRBV5-6 and TRBJ1-2; D not resolved. Trimming took off 0 bases at V and 7 bases at J, with 7 bases between the two ends. The CDR3 is 12 amino acids. Germline lookup yields CDR1 SGHDT and CDR2 YYEEEE. CDR3 nucleotides: TGTGCCAGCAGCTTGGCAGTTGGTGGCTACACCTTC. Encoded protein: CASSLAVGGYTF.